This T cell receptor (beta chain) is drawn from a study of cytomegalovirus exposure and HLA in healthy donors. Study overall: From HLA-typed donors, an early data release held tens of millions of unique TCRs. Notes on the study in general: Presence/absence analyses assumed roughly uniform sequencing depth across donors. The investigators catalogued 164 TCR beta chains as cytomegalovirus-associated.

Comments on this clone: Its antigen is still unknown.

60 Vbeta and 13 Jbeta primers were used in PCR. This table comes from immunoSEQ multiplex PCR, and its TCRdb copy is limited to in-frame clones, with some not included. The table shows about 90,000 clones, with nearly 80% occurring only once. This CDR3 is built from 17 residues. Per germline, CDR1 SGHTA and CDR2 FQGTGA. The V and J ends lost 1 base and 7 bases, in that order; junction bases with no gene match: 7. The chain is built from TRBV7-3 and TRBJ2-5, with TRBD2 identical over 15 bases. What was sequenced was PBMCs. The TCR was taken from a woman aged 40 to 49 in good health and CMV-seropositive. CDR3 amino acids: CASSLIWTSGRAGTQYF. The CDR3 region has the DNA TGTGCCAGCAGCTTAATATGGACTAGCGGGAGGGCGGGGACCCAGTACTTC. The full variable domain, rest sourced from reference TRBV7-3 and TRBJ2-5, is GAGVSQTPSNKVTEKGKYVELRCDPISGHTALYWYRQSLGQGPEFLIYFQGTGAADDSGLPNDRFFAVRPEGSVSTLKIQRTERGDSAVYLCASSLIWTSGRAGTQYFGPGTRLLVL.